At least ten counts were recorded for the clone carrying this T cell receptor beta chain. Its antigen is unidentified. Regarding time point: patch test 2, 6 weeks after DPC sensitization. The treatment is: therapeutic diphenylcyclopropenone sensitization with weekly scalp DPC. Only after blood had been drawn was each patch test applied. Alopecia patients between 18 and 70 years old and suitable for DPC were used as donors. TCRdb redid the calling of the RACE reads with MiXCR, one entry per CDR3 protein. The repertoire holds about 41,000 distinct CDR3 sequences, less than 4% seen once, with 6.5% to 8% in the top ten. V gave up 1 base and J gave up 7 bases, with 19 bases separating them. CDR1 and CDR2 (germline): SEHNR, FQNEAQ (reference sequence). The CDR3 loop spans 16 amino acids. This record belongs to a study of human T cells and chemical hapten exposure. At the level of the study: For sensitization, 2% DPC was applied to a 2 cm by 2 cm patch of upper inner arm skin. Findings and caveats of the study: Sensitizing with DPC caused no change in TCRs above 1 in 1000 frequency.

The sample consisted of whole blood, taken in connection with sensitization to the hapten diphenylcyclopropenone (DPC). The source is a man aged 35 to 55 with alopecia areata. Some clones in this sample may be carry-over from other donors' samples. V is TRBV7-9 and J is TRBJ1-1, with a weak D call TRBD1 (5 bases). The CDR3 region is CASSLVRGRVDVEAFF. The CDR3 DNA sequence: TGTGCCAGCAGCTTAGTACGGGGCAGGGTTGATGTTGAAGCTTTCTTT.